The source of this TCR beta chain is a study of a mutant IDH1 vaccine in newly diagnosed glioma. This CDR3 spans 12 amino acids. V was trimmed by 0 bases and J by 8 bases, leaving 7 bases between them. The germline V gene encodes CDR1 SGHDN and CDR2 FVKESK. Sequencing was performed with immunoSEQ multiplex PCR; in TCRdb, only in-frame clones are kept and a portion is missing. Here the sample spans tens of thousands of clones, 65% to 75% being singletons. The time point denotes: week 35, safety follow-up. Each dose delivered 300 ug of mutant IDH1 20-mer peptide subcutaneously with imiquimod. Patients had eight vaccinations, in weeks 1, 3, 5, 7, 11, 15, 19 and 23. As to this clone: What it recognizes is unknown.

The chain links TRBV14 to TRBJ1-1; D is undetermined. Sample: PBMCs, taken from a glioma patient whose treatment included an IDH1 peptide vaccine. The TCR sequence derives from a man between 50 and 59 years old with glioma. CDR3 nucleotides: TGTGCCAGCAGCCAAGATTGGGGAGAAGCTTTCTTT. Translation: CASSQDWGEAFF.